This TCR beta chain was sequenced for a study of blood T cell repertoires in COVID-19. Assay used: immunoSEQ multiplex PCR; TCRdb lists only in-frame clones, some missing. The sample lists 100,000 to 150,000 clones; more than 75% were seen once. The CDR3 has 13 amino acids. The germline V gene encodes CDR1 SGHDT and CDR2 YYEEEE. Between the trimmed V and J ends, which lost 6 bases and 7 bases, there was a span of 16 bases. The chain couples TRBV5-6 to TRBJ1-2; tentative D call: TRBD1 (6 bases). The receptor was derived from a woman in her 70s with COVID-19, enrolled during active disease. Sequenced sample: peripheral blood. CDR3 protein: CASTPTGRGGYTF. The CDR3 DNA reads TGTGCCAGCACCCCGACAGGCAGGGGTGGCTACACCTTC. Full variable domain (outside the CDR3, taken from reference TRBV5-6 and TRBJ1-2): DAGVTQSPTHLIKTRGQQVTLRCSPKSGHDTVSWYQQALGQGPQFIFQYYEEEERQRGNFPDRFSGHQFPNYSSELNVNALLLGDSALYLCASTPTGRGGYTFGSGTRLTVV.